This is a list of T cell receptor beta chains from one sample in a study of beta chain features in type 1 diabetes. Clones were read by immunoSEQ multiplex PCR, and TCRdb kept only the in-frame ones, dropping some. Among about 930,000 clones listed, roughly 17% were seen once. What was sequenced was naive CD4+ T cells from blood. The receptors come from a woman younger than 35 in good health. Both conserved end residues are part of each CDR3. D genes are given only for firm matches. The listing skips clone size in some rows; elsewhere it reads once, few, many or a size class.

d_gene	j_gene	abundance	v_gene	len	CDR3nt	CDR3aa
TRBD2	TRBJ2-1	few	TRBV18	15	TGTGCCAGCTCACTTAGCGGGAGTTCCTACAATGAGCAGTTCTTC	CASSLSGSSYNEQFF
.	TRBJ1-1	.	TRBV15	15	TGTGCCACCAGCAGAGCGGGACTCCGGAACACTGAAGCTTTCTTT	CATSRAGLRNTEAFF
TRBD1	TRBJ1-2	few	TRBV7-9	15	TGTGCCAGCAGCTTACGCCCGGGACAGGGCTCTGGCTACACCTTC	CASSLRPGQGSGYTF
.	TRBJ2-5	few	TRBV4-1	13	TGCGCCAGCAGCCAAGTGGGGCTAGGGACCCAGTACTTC	CASSQVGLGTQYF
TRBD1	TRBJ2-2	few	TRBV7-3	14	TGTGCCAGCAGTAGACAGGGCTCGACCGGGGAGCTGTTTTTT	CASSRQGSTGELFF
.	TRBJ1-4	.	TRBV29-1	13	TGCAGCCCTACCGGGGCAACTAATGAAAAACTGTTTTTT	CSPTGATNEKLFF
.	TRBJ2-7	.	TRBV10-3	15	TGTGCCATCAGTGAGAGGGGAGCTGGCTCCTACGAGCAGTACTTC	CAISERGAGSYEQYF
.	TRBJ2-1	.	TRBV7-2	15	TGTGCCAGCAGCCTATCTTGGGGCAGCTACAATGAGCAGTTCTTC	CASSLSWGSYNEQFF
TRBD2	TRBJ2-2	few	TRBV6-1	17	TGTGCCAGCAGTGTGGGGGGACTAGCGGGAGTCGCCGGGGAGCTGTTTTTT	CASSVGGLAGVAGELFF
TRBD2	TRBJ2-3	few	TRBV29-1	14	TGCAGCGTTGGGGGACTAGCGGGAGCAGATACGCAGTATTTT	CSVGGLAGADTQYF
.	TRBJ2-1	.	TRBV5-1	15	TGCGCCAGCAGCTTGGGGGGAGGAGGCTACAATGAGCAGTTCTTC	CASSLGGGGYNEQFF
.	TRBJ1-5	few	TRBV15	15	TGTGCCACCAGCAGAGATAAACGTAAGCATCAGCCCCAGCATTTT	CATSRDKRKHQPQHF
.	TRBJ1-3	.	TRBV5-1	14	TGCGCCAGCAGCCTGGAATCCTCTGGAAACACCATATATTTT	CASSLESSGNTIYF
.	TRBJ2-3	few	TRBV15	14	TGTGCCACCAGCAGAGGAGCCTTAGTTGATACGCAGTATTTT	CATSRGALVDTQYF
.	TRBJ2-1	.	TRBV5-4	15	TGTGCCAGCAGCCGGTTGGACAGCGATTACAATGAGCAGTTCTTC	CASSRLDSDYNEQFF
.	TRBJ2-5	few	TRBV29-1	14	TGCAGCGTTGAATGGACACCGGCGATACAGACCCAGTACTTC	CSVEWTPAIQTQYF